This TCR beta chain emerged from a study of OX40 agonist ivuxolimab in advanced cancers. Trimming cost V 6 bases and J 4 bases; bases outside gene matches: 5. The length of the CDR3 is 14 residues. Germline loops: CDR1 MDHEN, CDR2 SYDVKM. The table came from immunoSEQ multiplex PCR; TCRdb's copy has only in-frame clones and leaves some out. The sample consists of 90,000 to 120,000 clones, roughly 90% of them appearing once. V usage is TRBV28 and J usage is TRBJ1-3; 8 nucleotides line up with TRBD1. Here the sequenced sample was CD4+ or CD8+ T cells sorted from blood, taken in a trial of the OX40 agonist ivuxolimab. The receptor comes from an adult with an advanced solid tumor such as melanoma, head and neck, liver or kidney cancer. CDR3 loop: CASRTDRAGNTIYF. The CDR3 DNA reads as TGTGCCAGCAGGACGGACAGGGCAGGAAACACCATATATTTT.